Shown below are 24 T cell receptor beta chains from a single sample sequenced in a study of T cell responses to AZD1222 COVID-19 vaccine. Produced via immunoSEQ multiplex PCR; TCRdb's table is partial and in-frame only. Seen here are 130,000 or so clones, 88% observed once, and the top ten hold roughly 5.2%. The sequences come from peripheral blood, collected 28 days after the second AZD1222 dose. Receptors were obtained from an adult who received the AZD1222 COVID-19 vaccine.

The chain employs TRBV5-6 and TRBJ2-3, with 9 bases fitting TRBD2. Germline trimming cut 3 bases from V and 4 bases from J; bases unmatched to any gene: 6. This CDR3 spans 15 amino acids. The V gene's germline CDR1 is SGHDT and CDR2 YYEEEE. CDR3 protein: CASSSLGLAPDTQYF. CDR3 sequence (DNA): TGTGCCAGCAGCTCCTTGGGACTAGCCCCAGATACGCAGTATTTT.

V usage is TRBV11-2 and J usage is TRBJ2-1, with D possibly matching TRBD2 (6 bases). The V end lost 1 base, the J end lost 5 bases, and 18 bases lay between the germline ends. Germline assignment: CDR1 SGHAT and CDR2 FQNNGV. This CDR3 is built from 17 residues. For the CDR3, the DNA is TGTGCCAGCAGCTTAGTGGGGACTTCAAATACCAACAATGAGCAGTTCTTC. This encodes CASSLVGTSNTNNEQFF.

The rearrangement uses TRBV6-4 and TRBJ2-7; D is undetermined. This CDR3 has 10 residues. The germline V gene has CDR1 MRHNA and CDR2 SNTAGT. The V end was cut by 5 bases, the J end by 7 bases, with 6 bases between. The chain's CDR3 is CASSIREQYF. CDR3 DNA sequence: TGTGCCAGCAGTATAAGGGAGCAGTACTTC.

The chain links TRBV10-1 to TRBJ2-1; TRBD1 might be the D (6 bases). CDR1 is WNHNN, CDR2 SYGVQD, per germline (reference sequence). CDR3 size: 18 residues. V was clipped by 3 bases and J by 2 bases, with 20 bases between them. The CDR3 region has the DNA TGCGCCAGCAGTGACCGTCATTACAGGGAATTCGCCTACAATGAGCAGTTCTTC. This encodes CASSDRHYREFAYNEQFF.

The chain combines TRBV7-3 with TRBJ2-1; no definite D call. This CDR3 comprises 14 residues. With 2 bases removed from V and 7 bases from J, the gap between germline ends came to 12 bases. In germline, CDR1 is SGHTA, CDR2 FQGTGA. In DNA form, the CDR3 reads TGTGCCAGCAGCTTAGGGGTAGCCGTAAATGAGCAGTTCTTC. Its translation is CASSLGVAVNEQFF.

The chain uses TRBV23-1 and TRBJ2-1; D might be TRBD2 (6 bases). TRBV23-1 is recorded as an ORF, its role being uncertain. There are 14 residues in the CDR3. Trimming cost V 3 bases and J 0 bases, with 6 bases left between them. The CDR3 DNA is TGCGCCAGCAGTCACGGGAGCTCCTACAATGAGCAGTTCTTC. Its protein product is CASSHGSSYNEQFF.

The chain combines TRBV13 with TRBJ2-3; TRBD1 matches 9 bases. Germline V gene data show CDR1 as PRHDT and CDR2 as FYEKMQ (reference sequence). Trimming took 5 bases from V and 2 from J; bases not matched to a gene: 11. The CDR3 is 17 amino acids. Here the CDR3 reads CASSEYSGTGSTDTQYF. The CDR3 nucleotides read TGTGCCAGCAGCGAATACTCCGGGACAGGGTCCACAGATACGCAGTATTTT. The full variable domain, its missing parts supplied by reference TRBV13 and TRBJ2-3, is AAGVIQSPRHLIKEKRETATLKCYPIPRHDTVYWYQQGPGQDPQFLISFYEKMQSDKGSIPDRFSAQQFSDYHSELNMSSLELGDSALYFCASSEYSGTGSTDTQYFGPGTRLTVL.

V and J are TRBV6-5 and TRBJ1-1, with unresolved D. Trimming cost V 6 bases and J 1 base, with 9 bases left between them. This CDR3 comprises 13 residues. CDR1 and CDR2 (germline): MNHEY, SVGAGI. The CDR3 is CASSSTANTEAFF. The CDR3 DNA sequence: TGTGCCAGCAGCTCGACTGCGAACACTGAAGCTTTCTTT.

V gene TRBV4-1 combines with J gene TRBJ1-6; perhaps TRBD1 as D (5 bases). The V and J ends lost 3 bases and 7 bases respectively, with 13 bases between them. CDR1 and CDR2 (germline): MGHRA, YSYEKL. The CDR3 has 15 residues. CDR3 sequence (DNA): TGCGCCAGCAGCCATCCCCGCGGGACCAATTCACCCCTCCACTTT. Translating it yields CASSHPRGTNSPLHF.

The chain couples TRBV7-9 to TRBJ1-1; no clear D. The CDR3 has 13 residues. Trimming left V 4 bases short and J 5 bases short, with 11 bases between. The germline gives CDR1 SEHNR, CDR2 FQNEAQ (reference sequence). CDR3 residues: CASSSAPGTEAFF. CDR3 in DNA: TGTGCCAGCAGCTCGGCCCCGGGGACTGAAGCTTTCTTT.

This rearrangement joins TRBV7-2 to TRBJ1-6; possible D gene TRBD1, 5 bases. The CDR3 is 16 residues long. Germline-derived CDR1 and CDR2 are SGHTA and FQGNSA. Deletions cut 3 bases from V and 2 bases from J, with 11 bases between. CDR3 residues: CASSLRGAAYNSPLHF. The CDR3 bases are TGTGCCAGCAGCTTGAGAGGGGCGGCCTATAATTCACCCCTCCACTTT.

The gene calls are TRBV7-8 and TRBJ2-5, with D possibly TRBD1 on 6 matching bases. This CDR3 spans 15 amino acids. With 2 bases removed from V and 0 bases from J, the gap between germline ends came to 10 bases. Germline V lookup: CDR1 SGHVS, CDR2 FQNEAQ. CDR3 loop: CASSLKQGNQETQYF. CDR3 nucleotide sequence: TGTGCCAGCAGCTTAAAACAGGGAAACCAAGAGACCCAGTACTTC.

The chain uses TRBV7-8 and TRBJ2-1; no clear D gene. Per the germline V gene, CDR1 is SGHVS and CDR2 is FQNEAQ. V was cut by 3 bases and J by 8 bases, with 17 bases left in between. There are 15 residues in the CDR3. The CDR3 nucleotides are TGTGCCAGCAGCTTGGAAGATCGTGGTTTATATGAGCAGTTCTTC. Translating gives CASSLEDRGLYEQFF.

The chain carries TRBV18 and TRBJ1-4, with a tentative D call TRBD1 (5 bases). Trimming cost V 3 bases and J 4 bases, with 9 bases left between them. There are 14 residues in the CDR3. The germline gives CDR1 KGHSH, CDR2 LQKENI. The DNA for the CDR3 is TGTGCCAGCTCACCGCAGGGTGTTAATGAAAAACTGTTTTTT. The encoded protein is CASSPQGVNEKLFF.

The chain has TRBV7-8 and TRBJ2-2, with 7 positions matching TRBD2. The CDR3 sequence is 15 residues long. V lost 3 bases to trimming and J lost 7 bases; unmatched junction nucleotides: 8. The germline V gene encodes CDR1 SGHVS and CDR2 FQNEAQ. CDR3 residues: CASSFRQGGSGELFF. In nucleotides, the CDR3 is TGTGCCAGCAGCTTCCGGCAGGGCGGGAGCGGGGAGCTGTTTTTT.

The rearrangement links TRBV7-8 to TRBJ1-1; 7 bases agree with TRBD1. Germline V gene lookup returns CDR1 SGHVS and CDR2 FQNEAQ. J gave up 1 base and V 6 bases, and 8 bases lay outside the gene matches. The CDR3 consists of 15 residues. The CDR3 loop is CASSFKRQGNTEAFF. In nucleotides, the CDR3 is TGTGCCAGCAGTTTCAAAAGACAGGGGAACACTGAAGCTTTCTTT.

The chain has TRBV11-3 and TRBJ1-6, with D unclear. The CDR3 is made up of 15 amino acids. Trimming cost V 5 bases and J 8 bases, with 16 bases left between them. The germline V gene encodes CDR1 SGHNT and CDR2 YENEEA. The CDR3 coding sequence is TGTGCCAGCAGCCGACAAGGGATGGTGGATTCACCCCTCCACTTT. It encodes CASSRQGMVDSPLHF.

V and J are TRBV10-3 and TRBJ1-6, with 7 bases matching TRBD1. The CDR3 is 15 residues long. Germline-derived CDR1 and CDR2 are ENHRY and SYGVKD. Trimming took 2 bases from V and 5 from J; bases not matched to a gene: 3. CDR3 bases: TGTGCCATCAGTGAGCTCCAGGGGGATAATTCACCCCTCCACTTT. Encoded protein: CAISELQGDNSPLHF.

CDR3 in amino acids: CASSPDRVGQPQHF. DNA for the CDR3: TGTGCCAGCAGCCCTGACAGGGTCGGCCAGCCCCAGCATTTT. This sequence joins TRBV3-1 (or the pseudogene TRBV3-2) and TRBJ1-5, with 7 bases lining up with TRBD1. The CDR3 is 14 amino acids. Germline V lookup: CDR1 LGHDT, CDR2 YNNKEL (reference sequence). Unmatched junction bases numbered 7, after V lost 4 bases and J lost 7 bases.

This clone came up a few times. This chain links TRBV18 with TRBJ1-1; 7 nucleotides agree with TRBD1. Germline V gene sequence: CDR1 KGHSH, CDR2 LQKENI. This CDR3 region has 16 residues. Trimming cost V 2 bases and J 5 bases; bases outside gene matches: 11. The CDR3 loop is CASSPGQDGGGTEAFF. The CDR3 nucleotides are TGTGCCAGCTCACCAGGACAGGACGGGGGTGGTACTGAAGCTTTCTTT.

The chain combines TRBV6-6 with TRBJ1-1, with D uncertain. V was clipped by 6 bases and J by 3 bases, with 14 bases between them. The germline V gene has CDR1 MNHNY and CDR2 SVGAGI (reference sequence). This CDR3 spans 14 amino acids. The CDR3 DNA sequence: TGTGCCAGCAGAGTCCGGACCTGGGACACTGAAGCTTTCTTT. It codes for CASRVRTWDTEAFF.

CDR3 protein: CASSLNYEQYF. As DNA, the CDR3 is TGCGCCAGCAGCTTAAACTACGAGCAGTACTTC. This chain joins TRBV5-1 and TRBJ2-7; D gene uncertain. The CDR3 is 11 amino acids. Germline V CDR1 and CDR2: SGHRS, YFSETQ. With 2 bases removed from V and 3 bases from J, the gap between germline ends came to 3 bases.

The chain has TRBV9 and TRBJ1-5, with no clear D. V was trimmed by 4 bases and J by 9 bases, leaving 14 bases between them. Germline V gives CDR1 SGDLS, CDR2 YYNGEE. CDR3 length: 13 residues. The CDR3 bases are TGTGCCAGCAGCACCGACCGGGAGGGGCCCCAGCATTTT. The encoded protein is CASSTDREGPQHF.

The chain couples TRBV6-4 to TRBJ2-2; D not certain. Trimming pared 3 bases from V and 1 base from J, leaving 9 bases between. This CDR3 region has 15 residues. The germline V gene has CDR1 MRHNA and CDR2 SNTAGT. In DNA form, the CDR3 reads TGTGCCAGCAGTGAACAGCCCCTGAACACCGGGGAGCTGTTTTTT. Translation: CASSEQPLNTGELFF.